This T cell receptor (beta chain) was observed in a study of blood T cell repertoires in COVID-19. Study as a whole: T cells, B-cell-depleted T cells, or PBMCs provided the cDNA or gDNA that served as material.

V was cut by 0 bases and J by 9 bases, with 16 bases left in between. Germline CDR1 and CDR2: SGHRS and YFSETQ. The CDR3 sequence is 16 residues long. Study processing details: Cell counts per sample came from amplifying reference gene primers. Repertoires were generated with immunoSEQ multiplex PCR, while TCRdb's copy carries only in-frame clones and drops some. Clone size and V and J calls were adopted from that table, with D and trimming inferred from the DNA. The data hold over 110,000 clones, with roughly three quarters observed a single time. This TCR was sampled from an older woman with acute or convalescent COVID-19. The chain is built from TRBV5-1 and TRBJ1-6; D is perhaps TRBD1 (6 bases). The source material was peripheral blood. CDR3 protein: CASSLGAGGRGSPLHF. CDR3 coding DNA: TGCGCCAGCAGCTTGGGGGCCGGGGGGCGAGGTTCACCCCTCCACTTT.